Listed below are T cell receptor beta chains from one sample, sequenced in a study of blood T cells in healthy people across ages. TCRdb re-derived calls from the 5' RACE reads in MiXCR, one entry per CDR3 protein. Among about 900,000 distinct CDR3 sequences listed, less than 80% were seen once. Sequencing was done on a sample of blood. These receptors were collected from a man aged 30 to 45 in good health. The CDR3 runs from the conserved cysteine through the conserved F or W.

CDR3: CASSFADYDTQYF
J: TRBJ2-3
V: TRBV7-3

CDR3: CAWDHDRAGEQYF
J: TRBJ2-7
V: TRBV30

CDR3: CASSQLAGGQETQYF
J: TRBJ2-5
V: TRBV7-9

CDR3: CASSLDYGRLSSYEQYF
J: TRBJ2-7
V: TRBV5-1

CDR3: CASRLEGNEQFF
J: TRBJ2-1
V: TRBV5-1

CDR3: CASSDLRGDWSYNEQFF
J: TRBJ2-1
V: TRBV25-1

CDR3: CASSSATDSGEKLFF
J: TRBJ1-4
V: TRBV5-5

CDR3: CASSSSGQGGYEQFF
J: TRBJ2-1
V: TRBV2

CDR3: CASSASRAKNGGYTF
J: TRBJ1-2
V: TRBV7-2

CDR3: CSVVFRNYGYTF
J: TRBJ1-2
V: TRBV29-1

CDR3: CASSSQQAYSTDTQYF
J: TRBJ2-3
V: TRBV5-1

CDR3: CASSLESGEQYF
J: TRBJ2-7
V: TRBV7-9

CDR3: CASSGDSPQPQHF
J: TRBJ1-5
V: TRBV7-9

CDR3: CSARPADRGYNQPQHF
J: TRBJ1-5
V: TRBV20-1

CDR3: CASSHRGNTLEAFF
J: TRBJ1-1
V: TRBV11-1

CDR3: CASSPSTSGDFIDEQYF
J: NA
V: TRBV18

CDR3: CASSRLLGTLYNEQFF
J: TRBJ2-1
V: TRBV4-3

CDR3: CASSLGPSPAFF
J: TRBJ1-1
V: TRBV7-8

CDR3: CASSLGAEGSEQFF
J: TRBJ2-1
V: TRBV7-3

CDR3: CASVAGGTGGFHGYTF
J: TRBJ1-2
V: TRBV27

CDR3: CASSQEVPGLEQYF
J: TRBJ2-7
V: TRBV3-1

CDR3: CASSPGDRGVEAFF
J: TRBJ1-1
V: TRBV18

CDR3: CATSTERGINEKLFF
J: TRBJ1-4
V: TRBV4-3

CDR3: CSARGDPRGLNTGELFF
J: TRBJ2-2
V: TRBV20-1

CDR3: CASSSRQSTDTQYF
J: TRBJ2-3
V: TRBV28

CDR3: CASGYRATPQETQYF
J: TRBJ2-5
V: TRBV6-5

CDR3: CASSLGDRTGELFF
J: TRBJ2-2
V: TRBV28

CDR3: CASTRRDIQPQHF
J: TRBJ1-5
V: TRBV28

CDR3: CASSPYGQGTDTQYF
J: TRBJ2-3
V: TRBV5-1

CDR3: CATSRVSDPYEQYF
J: NA
V: TRBV15

CDR3: CARWYGYTF
J: TRBJ1-2
V: TRBV12-3/TRBV12-4

CDR3: CASNPTSGGGIDTQYF
J: TRBJ2-3
V: TRBV28

CDR3: CASSQDAPYNEQFF
J: TRBJ2-1
V: TRBV2

CDR3: CSARSGAGVNEQFF
J: TRBJ2-1
V: TRBV20-1

CDR3: CASSEPEDQGKETQYF
J: TRBJ2-5
V: TRBV6-2/TRBV6-3

CDR3: CASSLGGGAYNEQFF
J: TRBJ2-1
V: TRBV7-2

CDR3: CASSLDRAGTDTQYF
J: TRBJ2-3
V: TRBV2

CDR3: CASSRGNSGGSSYNEQFF
J: TRBJ2-1
V: TRBV7-2

CDR3: CASSLVEGGEKLFF
J: TRBJ1-4
V: TRBV5-1

CDR3: CASSPHGGELFF
J: TRBJ2-2
V: TRBV5-5

CDR3: CASSPGQPPNNEQYF
J: TRBJ2-7
V: TRBV18

CDR3: CASSLKRGRQETQYF
J: TRBJ2-5
V: TRBV11-3

CDR3: CASRPPGQGAGQPQHF
J: TRBJ1-5
V: TRBV28

CDR3: CSVARLGLNEQFF
J: TRBJ2-1
V: TRBV29-1

CDR3: CASSRQVTETQYF
J: TRBJ2-5
V: TRBV4-2

CDR3: CASRPPGANVLTF
J: TRBJ2-6
V: TRBV7-9

CDR3: CASSQESGYTF
J: TRBJ1-2
V: TRBV4-2

CDR3: CASSLVFRGNYGYTF
J: TRBJ1-2
V: TRBV12-3/TRBV12-4

CDR3: CSVDDGETSYEQYF
J: TRBJ2-7
V: TRBV29-1

CDR3: CASSLGQGGDFEGYTF
J: TRBJ1-2
V: TRBV7-8

CDR3: CASSARGTGGNEQFF
J: TRBJ2-1
V: TRBV25-1